This TCR beta chain was recorded in a study of blood T cell repertoires in COVID-19. Study in general: COVID-19 samples from acute and convalescent phases originated in the United States, Italy and Spain.

This clone was detected once. Under the authors' procedure: How many nucleated cells were present was estimated from reference gene primer amplification. Here immunoSEQ multiplex PCR was the method, and the copy in TCRdb shows in-frame clones only, minus some. That table gives V, J and clone size, and the DNA gave D and trimming. The sample comprises about 150,000 clones, more than 75% of which are singletons, and around 8% rests with the top ten. Germline V lookup: CDR1 SGHTA, CDR2 FQGTGA. This CDR3 is built from 15 residues. The V gene lost 5 bases and the J gene lost 2 bases, with 10 bases spanning the gap. Seattle enrolled patients during active infection and tracked them longitudinally.

The material sequenced was peripheral blood. The chain links TRBV7-3 to TRBJ2-6; D remains ambiguous. This sequence originates from a woman between 55 and 75 years old with COVID-19, enrolled during active disease. CDR3 sequence: CASSPQATGANVLTF. The DNA for the CDR3 is TGTGCCAGCAGCCCCCAGGCGACTGGGGCCAACGTCCTGACTTTC. Using reference TRBV7-3 and TRBJ2-6 for the parts outside the CDR3, the full variable domain is GAGVSQTPSNKVTEKGKYVELRCDPISGHTALYWYRQSLGQGPEFLIYFQGTGAADDSGLPNDRFFAVRPEGSVSTLKIQRTERGDSAVYLCASSPQATGANVLTFGAGSRLTVL.